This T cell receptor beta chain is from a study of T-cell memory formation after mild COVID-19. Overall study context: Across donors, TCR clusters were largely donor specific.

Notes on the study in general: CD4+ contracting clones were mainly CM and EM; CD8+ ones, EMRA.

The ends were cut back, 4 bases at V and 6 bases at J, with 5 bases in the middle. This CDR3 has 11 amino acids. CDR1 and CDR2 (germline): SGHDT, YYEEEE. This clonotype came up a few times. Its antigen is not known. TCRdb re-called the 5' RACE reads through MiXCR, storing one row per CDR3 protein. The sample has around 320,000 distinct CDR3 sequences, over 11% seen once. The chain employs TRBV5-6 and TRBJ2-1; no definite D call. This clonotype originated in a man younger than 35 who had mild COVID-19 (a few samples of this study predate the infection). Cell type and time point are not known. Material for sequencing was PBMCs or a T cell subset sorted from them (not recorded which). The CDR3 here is CASSRANEQFF. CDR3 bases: TGTGCCAGCAGCAGGGCCAATGAGCAGTTCTTC. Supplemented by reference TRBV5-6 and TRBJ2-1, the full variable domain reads DAGVTQSPTHLIKTRGQQVTLRCSPKSGHDTVSWYQQALGQGPQFIFQYYEEEERQRGNFPDRFSGHQFPNYSSELNVNALLLGDSALYLCASSRANEQFFGPGTRLTVL.